The source of this TCR beta chain is a study of blood T cell repertoires in COVID-19 (dated by TCRdb to 2018 to 2020). About the study as a whole: Collaborator samples came from the United States, Italy and Spain and covered acute and convalescent phases of COVID-19. The material from the prospective study consisted of cDNA or gDNA derived from T cells, B-cell-depleted T cells, or PBMCs. Deeply sampled blood TCRbeta repertoires from subjects exposed to, actively infected with, or recovered from COVID-19 were included in the dataset. The repertoires were released in a freely available public database intended as a resource for research on the immune response to SARS-CoV-2. Samples were obtained from the ongoing ImmuneRACE study (first 160 participants) and from about 1,300 subjects provided by 6 global collaborators. The sample metadata nearly always contained a de-identified subject ID, COVID-19 status, age in years and sex. HLA class I and class II types, where available, came from metadata supplied by the sample provider rather than from assay-based typing.

Each collaborating institution followed its own protocols to collect whole blood in K2EDTA tubes. For TCRbeta analysis, collaborator samples were shipped as frozen whole blood, as isolated PBMCs, or as DNA extracted from either sample type. The immunoSEQ Assay, a bias-controlled multiplex PCR, was used to amplify TCRbeta CDR3 regions from genomic DNA. As for the authors' bioinformatics: The number of nucleated cells in each sample was estimated from the amplification of reference gene primers within the assay. To quantify the absolute abundance of each unique TCRbeta CDR3 rearrangement, sequence reads were collapsed and filtered. Productive Simpson clonality was computed per sample as the square root of Simpson's diversity index over productive rearrangements. TCRdb's version of the immuneACCESS table is confined to in-frame rearrangements and falls short of the full clone set. An unresolved V gene accounts for under half of the shortfall where checked; the remainder is of unknown origin. V, J and clone size are those of that table, while D and trimming were read from the DNA. Across this sample there are 150,000 to 200,000 clones, with 60% to 80% seen only once. Approximately 2.8% of the sample is taken by the ten largest.

General study outcomes and caveats: The amount of clinical and demographic metadata varied by source and participant and was provided uncurated.

On this clone: Its antigen specificity is not known. The sample holds no much larger clone one base away, and base qualities are not on file.

The specimen was peripheral blood. The TCR was taken from a man aged 65 to 85 with acute or convalescent COVID-19.

The encoded CDR3 is CASSERVNTGELFF. DNA sequence: TGTGCCAGCAGCGAGCGGGTGAACACCGGGGAGCTGTTTTTT. The V and J segments used are TRBV7-3 and TRBJ2-2; TRBD2 is a weak D gene call, 6 bases matching. At the junction V is shortened by 5 bases and J by 1 base, with 8 bases in between. From the cysteine through the phenylalanine, the CDR3 covers 14 amino acids. Solely the CDR3 DNA is kept, with 42 bases framed from the first base. Per the germline V gene, SGHTA is the CDR1 and FQGTGA is the CDR2.